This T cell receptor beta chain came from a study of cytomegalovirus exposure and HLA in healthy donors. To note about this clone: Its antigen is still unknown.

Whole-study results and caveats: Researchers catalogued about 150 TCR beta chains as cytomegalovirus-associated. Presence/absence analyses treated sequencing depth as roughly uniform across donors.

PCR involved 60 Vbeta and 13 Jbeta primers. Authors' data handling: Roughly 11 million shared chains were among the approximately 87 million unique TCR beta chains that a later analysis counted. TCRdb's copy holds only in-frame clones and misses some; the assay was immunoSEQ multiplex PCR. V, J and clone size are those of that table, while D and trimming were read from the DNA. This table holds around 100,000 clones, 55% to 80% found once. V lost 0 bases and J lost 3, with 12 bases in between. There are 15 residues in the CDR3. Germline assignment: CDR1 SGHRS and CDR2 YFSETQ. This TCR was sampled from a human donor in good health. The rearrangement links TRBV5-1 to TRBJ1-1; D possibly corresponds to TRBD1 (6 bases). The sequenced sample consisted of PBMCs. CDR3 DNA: TGCGCCAGCAGCTTGGATCAGGGGATAGACACTGAAGCTTTCTTT. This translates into CASSLDQGIDTEAFF.